The 6 T cell receptor beta chains reported below all come from one sample, sequenced in a study of cytotoxic CD8 clonotypes in ibrutinib-treated CLL. Only in-frame clones appear in the TCRdb table, and some are missing; sequencing was by immunoSEQ multiplex PCR. Here the sample spans over 100,000 clones, 70% to 90% being singletons. The sequencing here drew on PBMCs, taken after 24 months of ibrutinib treatment. These TCRs come from a human donor with chronic lymphocytic leukemia.

The rearrangement links TRBV28 to TRBJ2-3; 8 bases agree with TRBD2. The trim removed 4 bases at V and 2 bases at J, leaving 5 bases unmatched. Germline lookup yields CDR1 MDHEN and CDR2 SYDVKM. There are 15 residues in the CDR3. CDR3 protein: CASSYRREATDTQYF. CDR3 nucleotide sequence: TGTGCCAGCAGTTACAGGCGGGAGGCCACAGATACGCAGTATTTT.

This chain uses TRBV4-2 with TRBJ1-1; the D gene is possibly TRBD1 (5 bases). The CDR3 sequence is 18 residues long. The germline V gene encodes CDR1 LGHNA and CDR2 YNFKEQ. Trimming took 0 bases from V and 7 from J, leaving 24 bases between them. CDR3 loop: CASSQEGPLQRGRGEAFF. CDR3 sequence (DNA): TGTGCCAGCAGCCAAGAAGGCCCCCTTCAGCGTGGAAGGGGTGAAGCTTTCTTT.

In its sample, this clone was seen a few times. The chain combines TRBV2 with TRBJ2-3, with 11 positions matching TRBD2. Germline V gene data show CDR1 as SNHLY and CDR2 as FYNNEI. The CDR3 is 16 amino acids. Losses at the gene ends were 4 bases for V and 5 bases for J; bases not matched to a gene: 8. CDR3 sequence (DNA): TGTGCCAGCAGTGGGATGAGGCTAGCGGGAGGAGATACGCAGTATTTT. It codes for CASSGMRLAGGDTQYF.

The chain has TRBV6-5 and TRBJ1-6, with a tentative D call TRBD1 (6 bases). Trimming removed 0 bases at V and 7 bases at J, with 13 bases between. The germline gives CDR1 MNHEY, CDR2 SVGAGI. This CDR3 has 16 residues. CDR3 loop: CASSYSGAGANSPLHF. CDR3 in DNA: TGTGCCAGCAGTTACTCCGGGGCAGGGGCCAATTCACCCCTCCACTTT.

The chain joins TRBV2 to TRBJ2-5; 8 bases are shared with TRBD2. The CDR3 totals 14 residues. Germline V gives CDR1 SNHLY, CDR2 FYNNEI. After removal of 4 bases from V and 5 bases from J, the junction contained 6 bases not matched to a gene. The CDR3 region is CASSAGLAGETQYF. The CDR3 DNA is TGTGCCAGCAGTGCTGGACTAGCTGGCGAGACCCAGTACTTC.

V and J are TRBV27 and TRBJ2-1; 8 bases agree with TRBD2. Trimming cost V 1 base and J 3 bases; bases outside gene matches: 11. The CDR3 contains 18 residues. Germline V gene lookup returns CDR1 MNHEY and CDR2 SMNVEV (reference sequence). Written as DNA, the CDR3 is TGTGCCAGCAGTTTATACCCCGGGGGGGGCGGGAACTACAATGAGCAGTTCTTC. This encodes CASSLYPGGGGNYNEQFF.